The clone carrying this TCR beta chain was detected ten times or more. Its antigen remains unknown. This record comes from a study of spatial heterogeneity in lung cancer. Overall study: Sequenced follow-up PBMC samples came a median of around 2 years after resection, where available. Detection consistently captured more beta-chain sequences than alpha-chain sequences. Overall study findings and caveats: More often at tumor resection than at routine follow-up, ubiquitous expanded tumor TCRs were detected in the blood.

The CDR3 is made up of 16 amino acids. V lost 0 bases to trimming and J lost 1 base, with 9 bases between them. The germline V gene has CDR1 LGHNA and CDR2 YNFKEQ. Using its own MiXCR run on the 5' RACE reads, TCRdb lists one record per CDR3 protein. The sample shows about 70,000 distinct CDR3 sequences, 7.5% to 10% of them seen only once. Time point in this sample: blood at routine non-recurrence follow-up after resection. From tumor, nontumor lung or frozen PBMC, whole RNA was taken unsorted for sequencing. The source was PBMCs, collected at follow-up. J is TRBJ2-2 and V is TRBV4-2; a possible D gene is TRBD2 (6 bases). The receptor's source is a female donor with early-stage non-small cell lung cancer. The CDR3 DNA reads TGTGCCAGCAGCCAAGATCAAGCGGGGAACACCGGGGAGCTGTTTTTT. This encodes CASSQDQAGNTGELFF.